This T cell receptor (beta chain) is from a study of shared clonotypes between healthy human individuals. Across the study: Contributing individuals were a couple of females and a few males aged 18 to 49.

Only CD45RO-negative cells positively selected for CCR7 counted as naive CD8 cells, so terminally differentiated effector memory CD45RA+ cells were excluded. Those who donated, Caucasian adults without exception, all lived in Nashville, Tennessee. The data were produced by immunoSEQ multiplex PCR, yet TCRdb's version contains in-frame clones alone and is incomplete. The sample has around 600,000 clones, around 95% seen once. The CDR3 spans 14 residues. V dropped 5 bases and J dropped 2 bases, with 11 bases sitting between them. CDR1 MDHEN and CDR2 SYDVKM come from the germline V gene. Overall study results and limits: The study found about 5% of naive CD4 clonotypes shared across a few donors. Clonotype sharing among donors was thought likely to change with sequencing depth.

As to this clone: The target antigen is unknown.

The chain recombines TRBV28 with TRBJ2-3, with a possible D match to TRBD1 (6 bases). Sequenced input: naive CD8+ T cells sorted from blood. This receptor was taken from a woman younger than 45 in good health. CDR3 sequence reads: CASSRTGFTDTQYF. CDR3 bases: TGTGCCAGCAGTCGTACAGGGTTCACAGATACGCAGTATTTT.